This TCR beta chain was identified during a study of somatic mutations in cytotoxic T cells in rheumatoid arthritis. Clones were read by immunoSEQ multiplex PCR, and TCRdb kept only the in-frame ones, dropping some. The sample has some 26,000 clones; roughly 80% are singletons. Overall study findings and caveats: Patients with rheumatoid arthritis did not differ significantly from age-matched healthy controls in CD8+ T-cell clonality. Age-dependent increases in CD8+ clonality occurred in rheumatoid arthritis patients but not in healthy controls.

Points on this clone: What it binds is unknown.

This CDR3 has 14 residues. Deletions cut 1 base from V and 6 bases from J, with 10 bases between. Per germline, CDR1 MNHEY and CDR2 SVGAGI. Sequencing used CD8+ T cells sorted from blood. This receptor was obtained from a man in his fifties or sixties in good health. The chain uses TRBV6-5 and TRBJ1-5; a weak D match, TRBD1 (5 bases). The CDR3 reads CASSYLGRGQPQHF. CDR3 coding DNA: TGTGCCAGCAGTTACTTGGGGAGGGGTCAGCCCCAGCATTTT.